What follows describes a single TCR beta chain. CD45RO-negative cells were positively selected for CCR7, leaving out terminally differentiated effector memory CD45RA+ cells. The authors ran the assay at deep level. Profiled with immunoSEQ multiplex PCR; TCRdb holds only in-frame clones, not every one. The sample yields millions of clones, approximately 95% seen once. The sample belongs to a study of shared clonotypes between healthy human individuals. The CDR3 sequence is 12 residues long. Germline values: CDR1 SNHLY, CDR2 FYNNEI. Trimming stripped 1 base from V and 4 bases from J, with 4 bases between.

The sequenced sample was naive CD8+ T cells sorted from blood. The J gene is TRBJ1-2, the V gene TRBV2; the D is unclear. The sequence derives from a man younger than 35 in good health. The CDR3 DNA reads TGTGCCAGCAGTGAAGGTCTCTATGGCTACACCTTC. It yields the protein CASSEGLYGYTF.